This TCR beta chain was profiled in a study of sequential checkpoint blockade in melanoma. Method: immunoSEQ multiplex PCR; TCRdb's copy keeps in-frame clones and lacks some. Here the sample spans approximately 14,000 clones, about 73% being singletons. The CDR3 loop spans 13 amino acids. Per germline, CDR1 SGHNT and CDR2 YENEEA. The ends lost 3 bases at V and 6 bases at J; junction bases unmatched: 2. Treatment indicated: randomized to nivolumab then ipilimumab (arm A) or the reverse (arm B). PBMC sorting kept live CD3+CD8+ cells without CD19 or CD56. The J gene is TRBJ2-7, the V gene TRBV11-3; 10 nucleotides line up with TRBD2. The origin of this receptor is a human donor with melanoma. The source material was CD8+ T cells sorted from blood (inferred from file names), sampled from a patient given nivolumab and ipilimumab in sequence. The chain's CDR3 is CASSFLAGVEQYF. The CDR3 DNA follows: TGTGCCAGCAGCTTTCTAGCGGGAGTCGAGCAGTACTTC.